This T cell receptor (beta chain) appears in the sequencing data of a study of cytotoxic CD8 clonotypes in ibrutinib-treated CLL. About the research overall: Among patients, some 24 responded partially and 2 completely; approximately 15 then stayed remitted and roughly 12 progressed after median roughly 68 months. Average yields of 255,043 productive templates and tens of thousands of productive rearrangements characterized the samples. Study-wide results and caveats: Under therapy, public clonotypes either contracted or stayed stable, and they were uncommon. Clonality rose at ibrutinib response and fell back toward baseline at progression.

The V and J ends lost 4 bases and 3 bases, in that order; junction bases with no gene match: 3. Germline-derived CDR1 and CDR2 are SGHRS and YFSETQ. The CDR3 is 13 residues long. Of note for this clone: What it binds is not known.

Here immunoSEQ multiplex PCR was the method, and the copy in TCRdb shows in-frame clones only, minus some. In the table there are more than 140,000 clones, 60% to 80% of which are singletons. The receptor comes from a human donor with chronic lymphocytic leukemia. The V gene is TRBV5-1, the J gene TRBJ2-5, with 7 nucleotides matching TRBD2. The sample was PBMCs, taken after 12 months of ibrutinib treatment. The CDR3: CASSREAEETQYF. The CDR3 coding sequence is TGCGCCAGCAGCCGGGAGGCCGAAGAGACCCAGTACTTC.